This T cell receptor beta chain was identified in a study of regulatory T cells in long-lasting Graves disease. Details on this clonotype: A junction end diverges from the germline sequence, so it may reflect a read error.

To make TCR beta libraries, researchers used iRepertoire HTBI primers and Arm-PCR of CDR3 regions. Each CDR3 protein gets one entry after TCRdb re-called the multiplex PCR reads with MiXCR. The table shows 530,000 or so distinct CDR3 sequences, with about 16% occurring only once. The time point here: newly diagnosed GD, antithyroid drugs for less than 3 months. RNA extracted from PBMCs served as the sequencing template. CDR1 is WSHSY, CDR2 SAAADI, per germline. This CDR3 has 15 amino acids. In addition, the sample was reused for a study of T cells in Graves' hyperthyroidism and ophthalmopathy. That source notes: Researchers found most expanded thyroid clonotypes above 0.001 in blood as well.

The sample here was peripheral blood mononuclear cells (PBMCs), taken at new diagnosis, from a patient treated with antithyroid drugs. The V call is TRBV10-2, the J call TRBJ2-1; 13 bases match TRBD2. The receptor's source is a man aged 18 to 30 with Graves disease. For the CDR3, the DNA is TGCGCCAGCGCCGGGACTAGCGGGATCAACCATGAGCAGTCCTTC. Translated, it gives CASAGTSGINHEQSF.